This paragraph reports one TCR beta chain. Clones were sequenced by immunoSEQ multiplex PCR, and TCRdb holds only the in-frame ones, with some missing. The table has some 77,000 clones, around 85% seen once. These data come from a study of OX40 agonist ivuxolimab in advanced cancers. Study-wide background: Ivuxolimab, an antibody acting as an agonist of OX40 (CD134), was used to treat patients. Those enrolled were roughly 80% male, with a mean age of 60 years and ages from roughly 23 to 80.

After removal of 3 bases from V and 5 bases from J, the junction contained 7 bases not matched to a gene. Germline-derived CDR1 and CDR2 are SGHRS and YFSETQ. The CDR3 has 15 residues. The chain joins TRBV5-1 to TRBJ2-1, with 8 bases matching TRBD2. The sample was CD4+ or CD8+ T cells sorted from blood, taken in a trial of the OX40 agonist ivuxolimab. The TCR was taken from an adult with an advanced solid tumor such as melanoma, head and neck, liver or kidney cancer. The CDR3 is CASSSGGLANNEQFF. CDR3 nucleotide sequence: TGCGCCAGCAGCTCCGGAGGACTAGCCAACAATGAGCAGTTCTTC.